This is a list of T cell receptor beta chains from one sample in a study of cytomegalovirus exposure and HLA in healthy donors. Clones were read by immunoSEQ multiplex PCR, and TCRdb kept only the in-frame ones, dropping some. The repertoire holds roughly 120,000 clones, 73% seen once, with less than 2.5% in the top ten. Sequencing used PBMCs. The receptors derive from a woman aged 40 to 50 in good health and CMV-seropositive. The CDR3 runs from the conserved cysteine through the conserved F or W. D genes are given only for firm matches. Where a row states a size, it is once, few, many or the class of an expanded clone; other rows omit it.

clone size	CDR3 length	V gene	J gene	D gene	CDR3 protein	CDR3 DNA
.	16	TRBV6-6	TRBJ2-1	TRBD1	CASSRRTGDSHNEQFF	TGTGCCAGCAGCCGCAGGACAGGGGATAGCCACAATGAGCAGTTCTTC
few	16	TRBV7-6	TRBJ1-1	.	CASSLETPARATEAFF	TGTGCCAGCAGCTTAGAGACCCCTGCGCGGGCCACTGAAGCTTTCTTT
.	15	TRBV7-2	TRBJ1-2	TRBD1	CASSPGTGVDYGYTF	TGTGCCAGCAGCCCTGGGACAGGGGTAGACTATGGCTACACCTTC
few	13	TRBV10-3	TRBJ2-7	.	CAISEGATYEQYF	TGTGCCATCAGTGAAGGGGCAACCTACGAGCAGTACTTC
.	13	TRBV7-2	TRBJ2-7	TRBD1	CASSPGQGYEQYF	TGTGCCAGCAGCCCGGGACAGGGCTACGAGCAGTACTTC
.	12	TRBV6-5	TRBJ2-7	TRBD1	CASSRQGYEQYF	TGTGCCAGCAGTCGACAGGGCTACGAGCAGTACTTC
.	13	TRBV5-1	TRBJ1-2	TRBD1	CASSLDRGYGYTF	TGCGCCAGCAGCTTGGACAGGGGGTATGGCTACACCTTC
.	14	TRBV7-9	TRBJ1-1	.	CASSGRGSNTEAFF	TGTGCCAGCAGCGGGAGGGGTTCGAACACTGAAGCTTTCTTT
few	14	TRBV7-3	TRBJ1-6	.	CASSLGKQNSPLHF	TGTGCCAGCAGCTTGGGCAAACAAAATTCACCCCTCCACTTT
.	13	TRBV5-5	TRBJ2-7	.	CASSLQGGYEQYF	TGTGCCAGCAGCTTGCAGGGTGGATACGAGCAGTACTTC
.	14	TRBV30	TRBJ1-2	.	CAWSSLRKNYGYTF	TGTGCCTGGAGTTCACTCAGGAAAAACTATGGCTACACCTTC
.	15	TRBV11-2	TRBJ1-1	.	CASSSGQVTNTEAFF	TGTGCCAGCAGCTCAGGGCAGGTTACGAACACTGAAGCTTTCTTT
.	18	TRBV6-4	TRBJ2-3	TRBD2	CASKGRLAGGLSTDTQYF	TGTGCCAGCAAGGGGAGACTAGCGGGAGGCCTGAGCACAGATACGCAGTATTTT
.	15	TRBV5-6	TRBJ2-7	.	CASSPSGRAFYEQYF	TGTGCCAGCAGCCCCTCCGGCAGGGCGTTTTACGAGCAGTACTTC
few	17	TRBV28	TRBJ2-7	TRBD1	CASSFQGGDRGTYEQYF	TGTGCCAGCAGTTTCCAAGGGGGGGACAGGGGCACCTACGAGCAGTACTTC
few	16	TRBV13	TRBJ1-3	TRBD1	CASRQPTGVVGNTIYF	TGTGCCAGCAGGCAGCCTACAGGGGTCGTTGGAAACACCATATATTTT
.	14	TRBV5-8	TRBJ1-2	TRBD1	CASSTDRGWGGYTF	TGTGCCAGCAGCACCGACAGGGGGTGGGGTGGCTACACCTTC
once	14	TRBV5-1	TRBJ2-1	.	CASSLVAGGHEQFF	TGCGCCAGCAGCTTGGTAGCCGGGGGGCATGAGCAGTTCTTC
.	16	TRBV19	TRBJ1-1	.	CASSPRTGLSNTEAFF	TGTGCCAGTAGCCCCAGAACGGGACTCTCAAACACTGAAGCTTTCTTT
few	16	TRBV18	TRBJ1-1	TRBD1	CASSPTGQGSNTEAFF	TGTGCCAGCTCACCAACGGGACAGGGTTCGAACACTGAAGCTTTCTTT
.	14	TRBV28	TRBJ1-1	.	CASNPTGRVTEAFF	TGTGCCAGCAACCCCACAGGGCGGGTCACTGAAGCTTTCTTT
.	15	TRBV5-4	TRBJ2-7	TRBD2	CASSYGGGLTYEQYF	TGTGCCAGCAGCTATGGGGGGGGACTAACCTACGAGCAGTACTTC
.	18	TRBV7-9	TRBJ2-5	TRBD2	CASSQTPPSGGDQETQYF	TGTGCCAGCAGCCAGACCCCCCCAAGCGGGGGGGACCAAGAGACCCAGTACTTC
.	18	TRBV28	TRBJ1-6	TRBD1	CASSLWGTGSLGQSPLHF	TGTGCCAGCAGTTTATGGGGGACAGGGAGTTTGGGGCAATCACCCCTCCACTTT
.	13	TRBV5-4	TRBJ2-7	TRBD2	CASSLAGGDEQYF	TGTGCCAGCAGCTTGGCGGGAGGGGACGAGCAGTACTTC
.	14	TRBV7-9	TRBJ2-1	TRBD1	CASSTGQGYNEQFF	TGTGCCAGCAGCACGGGACAGGGATACAATGAGCAGTTCTTC
.	15	TRBV6-5	TRBJ2-3	TRBD2	CASSYSEASGGTQYF	TGTGCCAGCAGTTACTCGGAGGCTAGCGGGGGTACGCAGTATTTT
.	22	TRBV14	TRBJ2-7	TRBD2	CASSQGLNFGLAGVASSYEQYF	TGTGCCAGCAGCCAAGGGTTGAATTTCGGACTAGCGGGAGTCGCCAGCTCCTACGAGCAGTACTTC
.	14	TRBV5-5	TRBJ2-2	TRBD2	CASSRGVNTGELFF	TGTGCCAGCAGCCGGGGGGTGAACACCGGGGAGCTGTTTTTT
.	12	TRBV28	TRBJ2-7	.	CASKYSSYEQYF	TGTGCCAGCAAATACAGCTCCTACGAGCAGTACTTC
.	14	TRBV4-3	TRBJ1-1	.	CASSPSGWFGEAFF	TGCGCCAGCAGCCCTTCCGGTTGGTTCGGTGAAGCTTTCTTT